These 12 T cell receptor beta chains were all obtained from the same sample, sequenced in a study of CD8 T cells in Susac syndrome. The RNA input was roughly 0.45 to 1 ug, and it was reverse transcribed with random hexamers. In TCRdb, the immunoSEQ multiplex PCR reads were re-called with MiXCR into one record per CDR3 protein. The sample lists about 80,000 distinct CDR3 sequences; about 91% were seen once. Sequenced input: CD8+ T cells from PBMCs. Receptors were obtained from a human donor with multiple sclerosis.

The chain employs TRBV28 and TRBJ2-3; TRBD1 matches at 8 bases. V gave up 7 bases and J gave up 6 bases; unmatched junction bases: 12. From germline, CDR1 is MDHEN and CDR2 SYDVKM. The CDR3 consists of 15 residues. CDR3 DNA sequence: TGTGCCAGCACTGAAGTGAGGCCAGGGGGCGATACGCAGTATTTT. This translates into CASTEVRPGGDTQYF.

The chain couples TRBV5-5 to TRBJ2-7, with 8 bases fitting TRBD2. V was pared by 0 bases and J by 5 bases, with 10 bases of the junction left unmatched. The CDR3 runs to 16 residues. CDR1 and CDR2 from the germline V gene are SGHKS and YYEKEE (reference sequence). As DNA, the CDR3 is TGTGCCAGCAGCTTGGCATGGGCGGGAGGAGGCGACGAGCAGTACTTC. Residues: CASSLAWAGGGDEQYF.

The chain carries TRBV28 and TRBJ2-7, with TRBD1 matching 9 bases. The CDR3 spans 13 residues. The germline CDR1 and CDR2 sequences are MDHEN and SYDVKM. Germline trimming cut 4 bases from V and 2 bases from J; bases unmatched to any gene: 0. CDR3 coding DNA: TGTGCCAGCAGTTACAGGGGGCCCTACGAGCAGTACTTC. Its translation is CASSYRGPYEQYF.

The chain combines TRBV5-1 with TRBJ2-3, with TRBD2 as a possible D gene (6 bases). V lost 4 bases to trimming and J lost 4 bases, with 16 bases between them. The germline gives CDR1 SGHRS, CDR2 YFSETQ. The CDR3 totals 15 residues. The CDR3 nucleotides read TGCGCCAGCAGCGGCTCGGACTACTCCTCAGATACGCAGTATTTT. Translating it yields CASSGSDYSSDTQYF.

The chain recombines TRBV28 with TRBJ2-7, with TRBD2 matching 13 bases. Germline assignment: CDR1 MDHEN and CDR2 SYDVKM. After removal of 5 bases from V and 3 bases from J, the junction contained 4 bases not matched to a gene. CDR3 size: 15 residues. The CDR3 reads CASSPGTSGDYEQYF. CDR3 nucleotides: TGTGCCAGCAGTCCCGGGACTAGCGGGGACTACGAGCAGTACTTC.

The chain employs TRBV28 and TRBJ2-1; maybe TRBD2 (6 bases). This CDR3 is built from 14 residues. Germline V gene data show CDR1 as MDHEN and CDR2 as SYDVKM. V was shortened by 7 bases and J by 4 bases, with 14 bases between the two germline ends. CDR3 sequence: CASTLGTGYNEQFF. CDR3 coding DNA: TGTGCCAGCACTCTTGGGACTGGGTACAATGAGCAGTTCTTC. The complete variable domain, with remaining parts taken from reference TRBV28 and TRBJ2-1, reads DVKVTQSSRYLVKRTGEKVFLECVQDMDHENMFWYRQDPGLGLRLIYFSYDVKMKEKGDIPEGYSVSREKKERFSLILESASTNQTSMYLCASTLGTGYNEQFFGPGTRLTVL.

The CDR3 sequence: CASSLDLAGAFDEQYF. The CDR3 DNA reads as TGCGCCAGCAGCTTGGATCTAGCGGGAGCTTTCGACGAGCAGTACTTC. The chain has TRBV5-1 and TRBJ2-7; 10 nucleotides align to TRBD2. The V segment lost 0 bases and the J segment 5 bases; nucleotides outside the gene matches: 8. The CDR3 loop spans 16 amino acids. Germline V lookup: CDR1 SGHRS, CDR2 YFSETQ.

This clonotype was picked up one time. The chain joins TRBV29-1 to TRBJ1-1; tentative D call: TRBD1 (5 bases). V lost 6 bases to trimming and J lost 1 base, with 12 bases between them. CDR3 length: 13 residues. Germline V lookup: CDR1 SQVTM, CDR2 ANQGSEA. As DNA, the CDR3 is TGCAGCGTGGGGGGTGGGGGGAACACTGAAGCTTTCTTT. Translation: CSVGGGGNTEAFF. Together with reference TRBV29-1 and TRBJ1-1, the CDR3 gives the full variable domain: SAVISQKPSRDICQRGTSLTIQCQVDSQVTMMFWYRQQPGQSLTLIATANQGSEATYESGFVIDKFPISRPNLTFSTLTVSNMSPEDSSIYLCSVGGGGNTEAFFGQGTRLTVV.

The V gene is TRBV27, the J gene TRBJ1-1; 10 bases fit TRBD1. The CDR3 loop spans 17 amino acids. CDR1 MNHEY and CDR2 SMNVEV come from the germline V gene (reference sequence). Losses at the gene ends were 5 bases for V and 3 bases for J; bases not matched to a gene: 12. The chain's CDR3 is CASSEMTGGRMDTEAFF. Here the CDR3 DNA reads TGTGCCAGCAGTGAAATGACAGGGGGCAGAATGGACACTGAAGCTTTCTTT.

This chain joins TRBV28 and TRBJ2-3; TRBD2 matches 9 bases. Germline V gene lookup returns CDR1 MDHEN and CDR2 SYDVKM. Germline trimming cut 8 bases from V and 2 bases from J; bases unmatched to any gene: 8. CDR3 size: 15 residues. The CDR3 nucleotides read TGTGCCAGCCAGGGAGGCGGGGGGGCCACAGATACGCAGTATTTT. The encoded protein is CASQGGGGATDTQYF.

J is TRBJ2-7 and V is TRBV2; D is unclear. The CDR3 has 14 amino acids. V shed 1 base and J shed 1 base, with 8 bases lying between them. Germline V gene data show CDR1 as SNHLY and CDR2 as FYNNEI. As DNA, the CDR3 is TGTGCCAGCAGTGAAGGCAGGATTTCCTACGAGCAGTACTTC. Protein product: CASSEGRISYEQYF.

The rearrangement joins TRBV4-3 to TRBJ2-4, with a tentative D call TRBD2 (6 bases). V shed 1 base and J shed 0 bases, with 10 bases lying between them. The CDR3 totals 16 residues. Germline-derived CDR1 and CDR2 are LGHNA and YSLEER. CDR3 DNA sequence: TGCGCCAGCAGCCAAGCGGTCGGGAGAGCCAAAAACATTCAGTACTTC. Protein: CASSQAVGRAKNIQYF.